The 25 T cell receptor beta chains below come from one sample, sequenced in a study of Tregs in tolerant kidney transplant recipients. Sequencing was performed with immunoSEQ multiplex PCR; in TCRdb, only in-frame clones are kept and a portion is missing. Of about 87,000 clones in the sample, 80% to 95% were seen once. The specimen comprised CD4+ T cells from blood, sampled before the transplant. The receptors derive from a human donor who received a combined kidney and bone marrow transplant.

V and J are TRBV7-9 and TRBJ2-2, with D perhaps matching TRBD1 (6 bases). The germline CDR1 and CDR2 sequences are SEHNR and FQNEAQ (reference sequence). Trimming stripped 0 bases from V and 4 bases from J, with 6 bases between. CDR3 length equals 14 residues. CDR3 sequence (DNA): TGTGCCAGCAGCTTAGCGGGGGCCACCGGGGAGCTGTTTTTT. Protein sequence: CASSLAGATGELFF.

The rearrangement uses TRBV9 and TRBJ1-3, with D possibly being TRBD1 (6 bases). V lost 4 bases and J 1 base, leaving 12 bases between the germline ends. CDR3 size: 15 residues. Germline values: CDR1 SGDLS, CDR2 YYNGEE. The CDR3 DNA sequence: TGTGCCAGCAGCCCTACAGGGTTTTCTGGAAACACCATATATTTT. Its protein is CASSPTGFSGNTIYF.

The chain is built from TRBV18 and TRBJ1-1, with 10 bases identical to TRBD1. The germline CDR1 and CDR2 sequences are KGHSH and LQKENI. The CDR3 is 14 residues long. Trimming took 6 bases from V and 3 from J; bases not matched to a gene: 4. The CDR3 DNA follows: TGTGCCAGCTCTTCGACAGGGGGCCACACTGAAGCTTTCTTT. Protein sequence: CASSSTGGHTEAFF.

The CDR3 reads CASSLGLAGVEQFF. CDR3 nucleotide sequence: TGTGCCAGCAGCTTAGGTCTAGCGGGGGTGGAGCAGTTCTTC. The rearrangement uses TRBV11-3 and TRBJ2-1; 10 positions agree with TRBD2. Germline-derived CDR1 and CDR2 are SGHNT and YENEEA. J was trimmed by 10 bases and V by 1 base; bases with no gene match: 4. This CDR3 has 14 residues. The variable domain in full, completed from reference TRBV11-3 and TRBJ2-1, reads EAGVVQSPRYKIIEKKQPVAFWCNPISGHNTLYWYLQNLGQGPELLIRYENEEAVDDSQLPKDRFSAERLKGVDSTLKIQPAELGDSAVYLCASSLGLAGVEQFFGPGTRLTVL.

The chain recombines TRBV7-3 with TRBJ2-6; the D is unclear. The V gene's germline CDR1 is SGHTA and CDR2 FQGTGA. With 2 bases removed from V and 0 bases from J, the gap between germline ends came to 8 bases. This CDR3 is built from 16 residues. DNA of the CDR3: TGTGCCAGCAGCTTAGACACGATCTCTGGGGCCAACGTCCTGACTTTC. It yields the protein CASSLDTISGANVLTF.

Here the CDR3 reads CASSLSVGSGRGDPYEQYF. Here the CDR3 DNA reads TGTGCCAGCAGCCTTTCCGTTGGGAGCGGGAGGGGGGATCCCTACGAGCAGTACTTC. The chain joins TRBV9 to TRBJ2-7, with TRBD2 matching over 10 bases. This CDR3 comprises 19 residues. The V gene end was trimmed by 4 bases and the J gene end by 2 bases; junction bases not matched to a gene: 18. In germline, CDR1 is SGDLS, CDR2 YYNGEE.

The rearrangement uses TRBV2 and TRBJ1-4, with D uncertain. The CDR3 has 15 amino acids. V lost 8 bases, J lost 5 bases, and 18 bases lay in between. Germline V gene data show CDR1 as SNHLY and CDR2 as FYNNEI. CDR3 region: CASRGLMGKNEKLFF. In DNA, the CDR3 is TGTGCCAGCCGGGGTCTAATGGGAAAGAATGAAAAACTGTTTTTT.

This sequence joins TRBV19 and TRBJ2-1, with a weak D call TRBD2 (5 bases). Trimming removed 3 bases from V and 10 bases from J, with 19 bases in between. The germline gives CDR1 LNHDA, CDR2 SQIVND (reference sequence). The CDR3 length is 15 residues. Here the CDR3 DNA reads TGTGCCAGTAGTATTACAAACCGGACTGTCGGAGAGCAGTTCTTC. Its protein is CASSITNRTVGEQFF. Full variable domain (outside the CDR3, taken from reference TRBV19 and TRBJ2-1): DGGITQSPKYLFRKEGQNVTLSCEQNLNHDAMYWYRQDPGQGLRLIYYSQIVNDFQKGDIAEGYSVSREKKESFPLTVTSAQKNPTAFYLCASSITNRTVGEQFFGPGTRLTVL.

In DNA, the CDR3 is TGTGCCAGCAGTCAGAGAGGTTGGGACAATGAGCAGTTCTTC. Protein: CASSQRGWDNEQFF. V and J are TRBV2 and TRBJ2-1; no clear D gene. The V gene lost 5 bases and the J gene lost 5 bases, with 13 bases spanning the gap. Germline CDR1 and CDR2: SNHLY and FYNNEI. The CDR3 contains 14 residues.

There are a few counts of this clone. The V call is TRBV5-1, the J call TRBJ1-2; 9 nucleotides align to TRBD1. The trim removed 0 bases at V and 7 bases at J, leaving 4 bases unmatched. The CDR3 has 14 residues. The germline V gene has CDR1 SGHRS and CDR2 YFSETQ. The CDR3 region is CASSLGDRGVGYTF. The CDR3, as DNA: TGCGCCAGCAGCTTGGGCGACAGGGGGGTTGGCTACACCTTC.

The chain has TRBV4-3 and TRBJ1-6; no definite D call. The CDR3 extends over 16 amino acids. CDR1 is LGHNA and CDR2 is YSLEER in the germline V gene. The V end was cut by 0 bases, the J end by 5 bases, with 11 bases between. This CDR3 is CASSQDRGIDNSPLHF. CDR3 coding DNA: TGCGCCAGCAGCCAAGATCGGGGAATCGATAATTCACCCCTCCACTTT.

This sequence joins TRBV30 and TRBJ2-3; D is perhaps TRBD2 (6 bases). Germline lookup yields CDR1 GTSNPN and CDR2 SVGIG (reference sequence). With 1 base removed from V and 4 bases from J, the gap between germline ends came to 6 bases. This CDR3 is 12 amino acids long. The CDR3 DNA follows: TGTGCCTGGAGTGCTAGCGCAGATACGCAGTATTTT. This translates into CAWSASADTQYF.

The V call is TRBV15, the J call TRBJ2-7; 14 nucleotides agree with TRBD2. This CDR3 has 18 amino acids. CDR1 is LNHNV and CDR2 is YYDKDF in the germline V gene (reference sequence). The V segment lost 0 bases and the J segment 2 bases; nucleotides outside the gene matches: 6. CDR3 loop: CATSRDLAGLAGAYEQYF. DNA of the CDR3: TGTGCCACCAGCAGAGATCTTGCGGGACTAGCGGGAGCCTACGAGCAGTACTTC. The entire variable domain, with the rest obtained from reference TRBV15 and TRBJ2-7, is as follows: DAMVIQNPRYQVTQFGKPVTLSCSQTLNHNVMYWYQQKSSQAPKLLFHYYDKDFNNEADTPDNFQSRRPNTSFCFLDIRSPGLGDTAMYLCATSRDLAGLAGAYEQYFGPGTRLTVT.

The rearrangement links TRBV7-9 to TRBJ1-1; 7 bases are a match to TRBD1. Trimming removed 2 bases from V and 10 bases from J; junction bases left unmatched: 4. The CDR3 sequence is 12 residues long. Germline V lookup: CDR1 SEHNR, CDR2 FQNEAQ (reference sequence). The CDR3: CASSLSTGLAFF. The DNA of the CDR3 is TGTGCCAGCAGCTTATCGACAGGGCTAGCTTTCTTT.

The rearrangement uses TRBV30 and TRBJ2-7, with 10 bases lining up with TRBD2. CDR1 is GTSNPN, CDR2 SVGIG, per germline (reference sequence). The CDR3 is 14 amino acids. J was trimmed by 4 bases and V by 8 bases; bases with no gene match: 11. The chain's CDR3 is CAGNPSGSLYEQYF. The CDR3 nucleotides read TGTGCCGGAAACCCTAGCGGGAGTTTGTACGAGCAGTACTTC.

The chain carries TRBV11-2 and TRBJ2-3; TRBD2 is a possible D gene (6 bases). CDR1 is SGHAT, CDR2 FQNNGV, per germline. Trimming left V 1 base short and J 6 bases short, with 8 bases between. The CDR3 has 13 residues. This CDR3 is CASSLGLADTQYF. The CDR3 coding sequence is TGTGCCAGCAGCTTAGGGCTAGCGGATACGCAGTATTTT. The full variable domain, completed using reference TRBV11-2 and TRBJ2-3, is EAGVAQSPRYKIIEKRQSVAFWCNPISGHATLYWYQQILGQGPKLLIQFQNNGVVDDSQLPKDRFSAERLKGVDSTLKIQPAKLEDSAVYLCASSLGLADTQYFGPGTRLTVL.

The chain links TRBV7-9 to TRBJ2-7; possible D gene TRBD1, 5 bases. There are 17 residues in the CDR3. CDR1 is SEHNR, CDR2 FQNEAQ, per germline (reference sequence). The V end was cut by 5 bases, the J end by 4 bases, with 24 bases between. CDR3 loop: CASSAQTPRYDSYEQYF. CDR3 sequence (DNA): TGTGCCAGCAGCGCACAGACGCCTCGTTATGACAGTTACGAGCAGTACTTC.

This chain uses TRBV14 with TRBJ2-5; TRBD1 is a possible D gene (5 bases). TRBJ2-7 explains the end of the DNA better; the J call may be wrong. Germline loops: CDR1 SGHDN, CDR2 FVKESK. This CDR3 has 15 residues. CDR3 sequence: CASSQWRQSLYEQYF. CDR3 sequence (DNA): TGTGCCAGCAGCCAATGGAGACAGTCCCTCTACGAGCAGTACTTC.

Remarks on this clone: The junction differs from germline at one of its ends, possibly a read error. This chain uses TRBV28 with TRBJ1-2; a possible D gene is TRBD1 (6 bases). Per germline, CDR1 MDHEN and CDR2 SYDVKM. The length of the CDR3 is 11 residues. This chain's CDR3 is CASSPRTDFIF. CDR3 in DNA: TGTGCCAGCAGTCCCCGGACAGATTTTATATTC.

V usage is TRBV7-9 and J usage is TRBJ1-2, with 7 nucleotides matching TRBD1. V trimming: 2 bases; J trimming: 0 bases; junction bases outside the gene matches: 12. Germline V gives CDR1 SEHNR, CDR2 FQNEAQ (reference sequence). The CDR3 totals 18 residues. CDR3 region: CASSLMTGPYQANYGYTF. CDR3 DNA: TGTGCCAGCAGCTTAATGACAGGGCCCTACCAAGCTAACTATGGCTACACCTTC.

This chain links TRBV6-6 with TRBJ1-1; D not certain. With 2 bases removed from V and 7 bases from J, the gap between germline ends came to 8 bases. Germline assignment: CDR1 MNHNY and CDR2 SVGAGI (reference sequence). The CDR3 sequence is 12 residues long. The CDR3 reads CASSYMELEAFF. The CDR3 DNA is TGTGCCAGCAGTTACATGGAGCTTGAAGCTTTCTTT.

The rearrangement uses TRBV30 and TRBJ2-7; 9 nucleotides line up with TRBD1. With 0 bases clipped from V and 0 bases from J, the junction kept 12 bases outside the gene matches. CDR3 length: 18 residues. Germline CDR1 and CDR2: GTSNPN and SVGIG (reference sequence). DNA for the CDR3: TGTGCCTGGAGTGTATCTCCGTTGGGGACAGGGATCTCCTACGAGCAGTACTTC. Translating gives CAWSVSPLGTGISYEQYF.

The V call is TRBV7-2, the J call TRBJ2-7, with a tentative D call TRBD2 (6 bases). Trimming removed 3 bases at V and 0 bases at J, with 9 bases between. Germline-derived CDR1 and CDR2 are SGHTA and FQGNSA. This CDR3 region has 14 residues. The CDR3 region is CASSLGGNSYEQYF. CDR3 nucleotide sequence: TGTGCCAGCAGCTTGGGCGGGAACTCCTACGAGCAGTACTTC.

The chain combines TRBV2 with TRBJ2-2; TRBD1 aligns across 10 bases. V trimming: 7 bases; J trimming: 5 bases; junction bases outside the gene matches: 7. The CDR3 has 15 amino acids. Germline V gives CDR1 SNHLY, CDR2 FYNNEI. CDR3 region: CASNIRDRGTGELFF. Written as DNA, the CDR3 is TGTGCCAGCAATATTCGGGACAGGGGTACCGGGGAGCTGTTTTTT.

The chain couples TRBV10-3 to TRBJ2-2, with 8 bases fitting TRBD1. Germline-derived CDR1 and CDR2 are ENHRY and SYGVKD. The ends lost 10 bases at V and 0 bases at J; junction bases unmatched: 7. The CDR3 is 15 amino acids. This chain's CDR3 is CATAPGQANTGELFF. The CDR3 DNA sequence: TGTGCCACCGCCCCGGGACAGGCGAACACCGGGGAGCTGTTTTTT.